Given below is one TCR beta chain in context. Its antigen remains unidentified. This entry comes from a study of T cell repertoires in cytomegalovirus infection. Study at large: Matching HLA type, along with CMV infection, was indicated by public TCR beta signatures. General study points: Using cumulative public TCR beta family frequency, the authors identified those who carried CMV together with the relevant HLA. CMV-specific TCR beta clonotypes restricted by HLA-C dominated the ex vivo response.

CDR1 is KGHSH, CDR2 LQKENI, per germline. The ends lost 4 bases at V and 7 bases at J; junction bases unmatched: 9. The CDR3 consists of 17 residues. TCRdb reanalysed the reads using MiXCR and keeps one entry per CDR3 protein. This sample yields about 530,000 distinct CDR3 sequences, of which roughly 29% are seen a single time; approximately 13% belongs to the top ten. The sample consisted of PBMCs. The chain has TRBV18 and TRBJ2-1, with 14 bases lining up with TRBD2. The clonotype originates from a human donor in good health (CMV status not recorded). Some clones in this sample may be carry-over from other donors' samples. The CDR3 DNA reads as TGTGCCAGCTCACTAATTGGGACTAGCGGGAGCGCGAATGAGCAGTTCTTC. Translation: CASSLIGTSGSANEQFF.